This T cell receptor beta chain was recorded in a study of cytomegalovirus exposure and HLA in healthy donors. Regarding the study as a whole: Later analysis demonstrated an association between a missense DCLRE1C variant and TCR beta V- and J-gene trimming. Roughly even sequencing depth across donors was the assumption behind the presence/absence analyses.

As concerns this clone: The antigen remains unidentified.

PCR involved 60 Vbeta and 13 Jbeta primers. Data came from immunoSEQ multiplex PCR; TCRdb stores just in-frame clones and leaves some out. The data show around 150,000 clones, with around 70% seen just once and approximately 5% held by the top ten. Sequenced: PBMCs. The clonotype originates from a man between 18 and 35 years old in good health and CMV-seropositive.

CDR3 sequence (DNA): TGCGCCAGCAGCTTGGACGGGACAGGGGGCCGCTCTGGAAACACCATATATTTT. Translation gives CASSLDGTGGRSGNTIYF. This chain connects TRBV5-1 to TRBJ1-3; TRBD1 matches 12 bases. Germline V gives CDR1 SGHRS, CDR2 YFSETQ. The CDR3 contains 18 residues. V shed 0 bases, J shed 0 bases, and the junction held 4 bases outside the gene matches.